Shown below are 17 T cell receptor beta chains from a single sample sequenced in a study of T cell repertoires in cytomegalovirus infection. TCRdb reprocessed the reads with MiXCR, giving one entry per CDR3 protein. The sample has 700,000 to 900,000 distinct CDR3 sequences; 25% to 35% are singletons. No antigens are known for them. The input for sequencing was cultured CD8+ T cells from PBMCs, taken from culture after CMV antigen stimulation. The receptor set was obtained from a human donor in good health (CMV status not recorded). Some clones in this sample may be carry-over from other donors' samples.

The V gene is TRBV7-1, the J gene TRBJ2-2; D is undetermined. TRBV7-1 is recorded as an ORF, its role being uncertain. The CDR3 length is 11 residues. As DNA, the CDR3 is TGTAGCCCTATAAACACCGGGGAGCTGTTTTTT. This encodes CSPINTGELFF.

The rearrangement uses TRBV9 and TRBJ1-1; D gene uncertain. Trimming pared 0 bases from V and 1 base from J, leaving 4 bases between. Germline lookup yields CDR1 SGDLS and CDR2 YYNGEE. This CDR3 has 13 amino acids. The chain's CDR3 is CASSVEGNTEAFF. DNA for the CDR3: TGTGCCAGCAGCGTAGAAGGGAACACTGAAGCTTTCTTT.

This clonotype was counted between two and nine times. This chain links TRBV15 with TRBJ1-1; D unclear. The CDR3 runs to 17 residues. Germline lookup yields CDR1 LNHNV and CDR2 YYDKDF (reference sequence). V lost 1 base and J 1 base, leaving 16 bases between the germline ends. This chain's CDR3 is CATSRVSQLRRNTEAFF. CDR3 DNA sequence: TGTGCCACCAGCAGAGTCTCACAGCTGAGACGGAACACTGAAGCTTTCTTT.

This clonotype has more than one count but fewer than ten. V gene TRBV6-5 combines with J gene TRBJ2-7; 12 bases align to TRBD1. Losses at the gene ends were 6 bases for V and 5 bases for J; bases not matched to a gene: 5. Germline V gene sequence: CDR1 MNHEY, CDR2 SVGAGI. CDR3 length: 14 residues. The CDR3 sequence is CASSSGTGGHEQYV. In nucleotides, the CDR3 is TGTGCCAGCAGCTCCGGGACAGGGGGCCACGAGCAGTACGTC.

This clonotype was counted once. The chain links TRBV15 to TRBJ2-3; D gene ambiguous. Germline loops: CDR1 LNHNV, CDR2 YYDKDF (reference sequence). V was cut by 4 bases and J by 5 bases, with 7 bases left in between. The CDR3 length is 12 residues. The CDR3 loop is CATSIDLDTQYF. The CDR3 nucleotides are TGTGCCACCAGCATCGATTTAGATACGCAGTATTTT.

This clonotype was observed a few times. The chain has TRBV28 and TRBJ1-6; D ambiguous. V gave up 6 bases and J gave up 7 bases, with 10 bases separating them. Germline V gives CDR1 MDHEN, CDR2 SYDVKM. CDR3 length equals 13 residues. The CDR3 sequence: CASSLTGNSPLHF. As DNA, the CDR3 is TGTGCCAGCAGCCTGACGGGCAATTCACCCCTCCACTTT.

The chain recombines TRBV12-3 or TRBV12-4 with TRBJ2-2, with D hard to call. The CDR3 spans 18 residues. Trimming cost V 6 bases and J 0 bases, with 20 bases left between them. CDR3 residues: CASRNGRSVLANTGELFF. CDR3 in DNA: TGTGCCAGCAGAAATGGACGGAGCGTGTTGGCGAACACCGGGGAGCTGTTTTTT.

The table lists this clonotype with many counts. J is TRBJ2-7 and V is TRBV12-3 or TRBV12-4; perhaps TRBD1 as D (6 bases). The CDR3 length is 13 residues. The germline V and J ends were trimmed by 6 bases and 11 bases, with 20 bases remaining between them. For the CDR3, the DNA is TGTGCCAGCAGGGACAGTATTTGGCCCTTCGAGTACTTC. This codes for CASRDSIWPFEYF.

The V call is TRBV27, the J call TRBJ1-1; D unresolved. The CDR3 runs to 14 residues. Per the germline V gene, CDR1 is MNHEY and CDR2 is SMNVEV (reference sequence). The ends were cut back, 0 bases at V and 2 bases at J, with 7 bases in the middle. The CDR3 DNA reads as TGTGCCAGCAGTTTATCAGACCCTAACACTGAAGCTTTCTTT. Translating gives CASSLSDPNTEAFF.

V is TRBV15 and J is TRBJ2-1, with D hard to call. The CDR3 is 12 amino acids. CDR1 LNHNV and CDR2 YYDKDF come from the germline V gene (reference sequence). The V gene lost 3 bases and the J gene lost 5 bases, with 5 bases spanning the gap. CDR3 DNA: TGTGCCACCAGCAGGTCGGACAATGAGCAGTTCTTC. It yields the protein CATSRSDNEQFF.

The chain couples TRBV7-9 to TRBJ2-1; D gene ambiguous. V was cut by 5 bases and J by 2 bases, with 7 bases left in between. Germline lookup yields CDR1 SEHNR and CDR2 FQNEAQ (reference sequence). The CDR3 is 13 amino acids. CDR3 region: CASSIRPYNEQFF. In DNA, the CDR3 is TGTGCCAGCAGCATACGACCCTACAATGAGCAGTTCTTC.

CDR3 protein: CASIPQYRDNEQFF. DNA for the CDR3: TGTGCCAGCATCCCCCAATACAGGGACAATGAGCAGTTCTTC. The rearrangement links TRBV28 to TRBJ2-1; maybe TRBD1 (6 bases). Germline CDR1 MDHEN, CDR2 SYDVKM. The CDR3 runs to 14 residues. Trimming pared 7 bases from V and 5 bases from J, leaving 15 bases between.

This chain connects TRBV4-1 to TRBJ2-1; D not resolved. There are 14 residues in the CDR3. CDR1 MGHRA and CDR2 YSYEKL come from the germline V gene. V was pared by 1 base and J by 6 bases, with 10 bases between. CDR3 coding DNA: TGCGCCAGCAGCCAAGCTTTCCCTAGCAATGAGCAGTTCTTC. Translation: CASSQAFPSNEQFF.

The chain recombines TRBV5-1 with TRBJ1-6; 8 positions agree with TRBD1. The CDR3 is made up of 18 amino acids. CDR1 SGHRS and CDR2 YFSETQ come from the germline V gene. The ends lost 5 bases at V and 2 bases at J; junction bases unmatched: 12. The CDR3 coding sequence is TGCGCCAGCAGTCTAGACAGGGGACAGAGACCCTATAATTCACCCCTCCACTTT. Translation gives CASSLDRGQRPYNSPLHF.

The chain combines TRBV20-1 with TRBJ2-7, with a weak D call TRBD2 (5 bases). This CDR3 is built from 13 residues. Germline-derived CDR1 and CDR2 are DFQATT and SNEGSKA (reference sequence). Trimming pared 1 base from V and 3 bases from J, leaving 10 bases between. Written as DNA, the CDR3 is TGCAGTGCTAGAGCAAGAGGGCTCTACGAGCAGTACGTC. It yields the protein CSARARGLYEQYV.

This clonotype was recorded a few times. V and J are TRBV20-1 and TRBJ2-7; possible D gene TRBD2, 7 bases. The V gene lost 3 bases and the J gene lost 0 bases, with 15 bases spanning the gap. This CDR3 region has 15 residues. The germline V gene encodes CDR1 DFQATT and CDR2 SNEGSKA (reference sequence). CDR3: CSASWGGGSSYEQYF. In DNA form, the CDR3 reads TGCAGTGCTAGTTGGGGGGGCGGGAGCTCCTACGAGCAGTACTTC.

This CDR3 reads CSVELARAAYEQYF. CDR3 bases: TGCAGCGTTGAATTGGCCAGAGCCGCGTACGAGCAGTACTTC. V usage is TRBV29-1 and J usage is TRBJ2-7; D gene unclear. The germline V and J ends were trimmed by 2 bases and 4 bases, with 15 bases remaining between them. The CDR3 spans 14 residues. CDR1 and CDR2 from the germline V gene are SQVTM and ANQGSEA.